Below, 17 T cell receptor beta chains from the same sample are listed, as sequenced in a study of cytomegalovirus exposure and HLA in healthy donors. Primers included in the PCR were 60 Vbeta and 13 Jbeta primers. Clones were sequenced by immunoSEQ multiplex PCR, and TCRdb holds only the in-frame ones, with some missing. Of around 54,000 clones listed, under 90% were seen once; the top ten hold 2.5% to 3.5%. The sequenced sample was PBMCs. The receptors derive from a woman aged 18-29 years in good health and CMV-seronegative.

This chain joins TRBV27 and TRBJ2-1, with 7 bases matching TRBD2. CDR1 is MNHEY, CDR2 SMNVEV, per germline (reference sequence). J was trimmed by 5 bases and V by 3 bases; bases with no gene match: 13. This CDR3 has 17 amino acids. The CDR3 DNA sequence: TGTGCCAGCAGTTTGCTCCTGCTGGCGGGAGTCGACAATGAGCAGTTCTTC. Residues: CASSLLLLAGVDNEQFF.

The rearrangement uses TRBV19 and TRBJ2-4; TRBD2 might be the D (5 bases). Between the trimmed V and J ends, which lost 2 bases and 1 base, there was a span of 9 bases. Germline CDR1 and CDR2: LNHDA and SQIVND (reference sequence). The CDR3 spans 15 residues. CDR3 in DNA: TGTGCCAGTAGTATAAATTGGGAGGCCAAAAACATTCAGTACTTC. Translated: CASSINWEAKNIQYF.

The V and J genes are TRBV11-2 and TRBJ2-7; D is unresolved. Germline lookup yields CDR1 SGHAT and CDR2 FQNNGV. CDR3 size: 15 residues. Trimming cost V 3 bases and J 6 bases, with 18 bases left between them. The CDR3 DNA reads TGTGCCAGCAGCTTTAGTCAGACCCTTAGGAGCGAGCAGTACTTC. Residues: CASSFSQTLRSEQYF. The full variable domain, completed using reference TRBV11-2 and TRBJ2-7, is EAGVAQSPRYKIIEKRQSVAFWCNPISGHATLYWYQQILGQGPKLLIQFQNNGVVDDSQLPKDRFSAERLKGVDSTLKIQPAKLEDSAVYLCASSFSQTLRSEQYFGPGTRLTVT.

The chain is built from TRBV5-6 and TRBJ2-2, with 12 nucleotides matching TRBD2. The length of the CDR3 is 16 residues. Germline V gene data show CDR1 as SGHDT and CDR2 as YYEEEE. V lost 4 bases and J lost 7; bases outside the gene matches: 8. The CDR3 DNA reads TGTGCCAGCAGCCCCCGACTAGCGGGAGACGTCGGGGAGCTGTTTTTT. The encoded protein is CASSPRLAGDVGELFF. The complete variable domain, with remaining parts taken from reference TRBV5-6 and TRBJ2-2, reads DAGVTQSPTHLIKTRGQQVTLRCSPKSGHDTVSWYQQALGQGPQFIFQYYEEEERQRGNFPDRFSGHQFPNYSSELNVNALLLGDSALYLCASSPRLAGDVGELFFGEGSRLTVL.

The CDR3 bases are TGCGCCAGCAGCTCGACCCCTGACACGGATTCACCCCTCCACTTT. Translated: CASSSTPDTDSPLHF. J is TRBJ1-6 and V is TRBV5-1, with unresolved D. V lost 3 bases and J lost 8, with 15 bases in between. The germline CDR1 and CDR2 sequences are SGHRS and YFSETQ. The CDR3 length is 15 residues. The full variable domain, with the rest looked up from reference TRBV5-1 and TRBJ1-6, is KAGVTQTPRYLIKTRGQQVTLSCSPISGHRSVSWYQQTPGQGLQFLFEYFSETQRNKGNFPGRFSGRQFSNSRSEMNVSTLELGDSALYLCASSSTPDTDSPLHFGNGTRLTVT.

The chain has TRBV5-1 and TRBJ1-1, with a possible D match to TRBD1 (6 bases). CDR3 length: 15 residues. Germline lookup yields CDR1 SGHRS and CDR2 YFSETQ. Trimming removed 2 bases at V and 1 base at J, with 12 bases between. The CDR3 nucleotides read TGCGCCAGCAGCTTAGAAGGACAGTCGAACACTGAAGCTTTCTTT. Residues: CASSLEGQSNTEAFF.

The table lists this clone with a few counts. This chain uses TRBV10-3 with TRBJ2-1, with 10 bases fitting TRBD2. Germline-derived CDR1 and CDR2 are ENHRY and SYGVKD. The CDR3 is 20 amino acids. V lost 0 bases, J lost 4 bases, and 15 bases stayed unmatched. The CDR3 DNA reads TGTGCCATCAGTGAGTCGAGGATACTAGCGGGGAGCCCGATTTACAATGAGCAGTTCTTC. Translation gives CAISESRILAGSPIYNEQFF.

The chain has TRBV18 and TRBJ1-1; TRBD1 matches at 7 bases. CDR3 length: 16 amino acids. Unmatched junction bases numbered 8, after V lost 3 bases and J lost 1 base. The germline V gene has CDR1 KGHSH and CDR2 LQKENI. This CDR3 is CASSPQDEGANTEAFF. DNA of the CDR3: TGTGCCAGCTCACCTCAGGACGAGGGGGCGAACACTGAAGCTTTCTTT.

The J gene is TRBJ2-7, the V gene TRBV4-1, with 7 bases matching TRBD1. This CDR3 region has 15 residues. Trimming removed 2 bases from V and 3 bases from J; junction bases left unmatched: 7. Germline V CDR1 and CDR2: MGHRA, YSYEKL. The CDR3 coding sequence is TGCGCCAGCAGCCAAAGGCAGGGGGATAACTACGAGCAGTACTTC. This encodes CASSQRQGDNYEQYF.

This chain links TRBV7-3 with TRBJ2-2, with D possibly matching TRBD2 (6 bases). This CDR3 contains 15 residues. The germline gives CDR1 SGHTA, CDR2 FQGTGA. V lost 3 bases and J lost 2, with 10 bases in between. The CDR3 is CASSFIGLNTGELFF. CDR3 nucleotides: TGTGCCAGCAGCTTTATAGGACTAAACACCGGGGAGCTGTTTTTT.

This clone was seen only a few times. This CDR3 is CASSEGEGEPQHF. The CDR3 DNA sequence: TGTGCCAGCAGCGAGGGAGAGGGGGAGCCCCAGCATTTT. The V and J genes are TRBV6-6 and TRBJ1-5; a possible D gene is TRBD1 (6 bases). This CDR3 contains 13 residues. Trimming pared 6 bases from V and 8 bases from J, leaving 14 bases between. Germline values: CDR1 MNHNY, CDR2 SVGAGI (reference sequence).

The chain combines TRBV19 with TRBJ1-1; TRBD1 agrees at 8 bases. Germline assignment: CDR1 LNHDA and CDR2 SQIVND (reference sequence). The CDR3 loop spans 13 amino acids. V lost 3 bases to trimming and J lost 6 bases; unmatched junction nucleotides: 3. CDR3 loop: CASSITGQAEAFF. The CDR3 DNA is TGTGCCAGTAGTATTACGGGACAGGCTGAAGCTTTCTTT.

V usage is TRBV29-1 and J usage is TRBJ2-7; 9 positions agree with TRBD1. Germline loops: CDR1 SQVTM, CDR2 ANQGSEA. V dropped 3 bases and J dropped 2; count of bases not matched to a gene: 5. The CDR3 is 14 residues long. CDR3 loop: CSVEWTGAPYEQYF. The CDR3 DNA sequence: TGCAGCGTTGAGTGGACAGGGGCTCCCTACGAGCAGTACTTC.

This sequence joins TRBV30 and TRBJ1-2, with 9 bases lining up with TRBD1. The CDR3 spans 16 residues. Germline V gene sequence: CDR1 GTSNPN, CDR2 SVGIG (reference sequence). The J segment lost 2 bases and the V segment lost 3 bases, leaving 10 bases of the junction unmatched. The CDR3, as DNA: TGTGCCTGGAGCTGGTTGGACAGGGGAAAGAACTATGGCTACACCTTC. Protein: CAWSWLDRGKNYGYTF.

The chain combines TRBV7-8 with TRBJ2-1; 7 bases line up with TRBD1. The CDR3 covers 15 residues. CDR1 SGHVS and CDR2 FQNEAQ come from the germline V gene. Trimming removed 3 bases from V and 5 bases from J; junction bases left unmatched: 7. This chain's CDR3 is CASSFRDSRNNEQFF. In DNA form, the CDR3 reads TGTGCCAGCAGCTTCCGGGACAGCCGGAACAATGAGCAGTTCTTC.

The chain couples TRBV4-2 to TRBJ1-6; D remains unclear. The germline V gene encodes CDR1 LGHNA and CDR2 YNFKEQ. This CDR3 is 18 amino acids long. V lost 1 base, J lost 0 bases, and 13 bases lay in between. The CDR3 is CASSQGVRRDSYNSPLHF. CDR3 DNA sequence: TGTGCCAGCAGCCAAGGGGTCCGACGGGACTCCTATAATTCACCCCTCCACTTT.

Only a few counts were recorded for this clone. The chain carries TRBV6-1 and TRBJ1-4; perhaps TRBD1 as D (5 bases). The germline V gene has CDR1 MNHNS and CDR2 SASEGT. With 3 bases removed from V and 8 bases from J, the gap between germline ends came to 16 bases. The CDR3 totals 15 residues. The CDR3 loop is CASSDNGAGLEKLFF. CDR3 nucleotide sequence: TGTGCCAGCAGTGACAATGGGGCAGGGTTGGAAAAACTGTTTTTT.